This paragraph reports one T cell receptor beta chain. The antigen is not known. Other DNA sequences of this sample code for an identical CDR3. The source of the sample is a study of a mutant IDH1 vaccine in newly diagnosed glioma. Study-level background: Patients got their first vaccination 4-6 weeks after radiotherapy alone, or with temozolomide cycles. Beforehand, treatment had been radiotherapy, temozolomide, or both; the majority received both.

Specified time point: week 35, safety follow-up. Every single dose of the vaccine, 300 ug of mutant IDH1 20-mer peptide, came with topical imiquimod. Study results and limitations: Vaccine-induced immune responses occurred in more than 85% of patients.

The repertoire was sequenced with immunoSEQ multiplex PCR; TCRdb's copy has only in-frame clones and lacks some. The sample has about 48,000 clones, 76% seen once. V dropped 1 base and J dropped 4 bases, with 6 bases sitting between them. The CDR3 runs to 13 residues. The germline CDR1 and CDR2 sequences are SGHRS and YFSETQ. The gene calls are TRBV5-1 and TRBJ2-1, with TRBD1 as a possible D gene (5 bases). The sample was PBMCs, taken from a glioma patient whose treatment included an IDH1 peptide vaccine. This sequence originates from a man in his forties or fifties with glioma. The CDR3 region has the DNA TGCGCCAGCAGCTTGACAGGTTACAATGAGCAGTTCTTC. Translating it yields CASSLTGYNEQFF.